The 13 T cell receptor beta chains below all came from one sample that was sequenced in a study of CD8 T cells in Susac syndrome. RNA, at about 0.45 to 1 ug, was reverse transcribed with random hexamers. TCRdb used MiXCR to reprocess the immunoSEQ multiplex PCR reads, holding one entry per CDR3 protein. The sample has around 110,000 distinct CDR3 sequences, approximately 94% seen once; the top ten hold 0.41%. Sample: CD8+ T cells from PBMCs. These receptors came from a human donor with Susac syndrome.

The chain has TRBV29-1 and TRBJ2-1, with D tentatively TRBD1 (6 bases). CDR1 is SQVTM and CDR2 is ANQGSEA in the germline V gene. V lost 1 base and J lost 0, with 10 bases in between. CDR3 length: 15 amino acids. The CDR3 bases are TGCAGCGTTGAAGGGGACACTTACTCCTACAATGAGCAGTTCTTC. Protein sequence: CSVEGDTYSYNEQFF.

This sequence joins TRBV5-1 and TRBJ2-7, with a possible D match to TRBD1 (5 bases). The germline CDR1 and CDR2 sequences are SGHRS and YFSETQ. V was shortened by 0 bases and J by 6 bases, with 13 bases between the two germline ends. The length of the CDR3 is 14 residues. CDR3 bases: TGCGCCAGCAGCTTGGCTGACAGCCTTACCGAGCAGTACTTC. Translating gives CASSLADSLTEQYF.

The chain recombines TRBV19 with TRBJ2-1; TRBD1 matches 10 bases. The ends lost 0 bases at V and 6 bases at J; junction bases unmatched: 5. Germline CDR1 is LNHDA and CDR2 is SQIVND (reference sequence). CDR3 length: 16 residues. In DNA form, the CDR3 reads TGTGCCAGTAGTATAGATAGTGGGACAGGGGCCAATGAGCAGTTCTTC. Translated: CASSIDSGTGANEQFF.

This clonotype was counted a single time. The V gene is TRBV5-6, the J gene TRBJ2-5; 10 bases are shared with TRBD2. This CDR3 comprises 16 residues. Germline CDR1 and CDR2: SGHDT and YYEEEE. V shed 4 bases, J shed 2 bases, and the junction held 8 bases outside the gene matches. CDR3 protein: CASSVWRAGGQETQYF. For the CDR3, the DNA is TGTGCCAGCAGCGTCTGGAGAGCGGGGGGGCAAGAGACCCAGTACTTC.

The chain has TRBV7-8 and TRBJ2-7; D ambiguous. The CDR3 is 14 residues long. CDR1 is SGHVS and CDR2 is FQNEAQ in the germline V gene. V was clipped by 6 bases and J by 6 bases, with 18 bases between them. The CDR3 DNA reads as TGTGCCAGCAGTCTGTACGCTGTTACTCCCGAGCAGTACTTC. Its translation is CASSLYAVTPEQYF.

The rearrangement joins TRBV6-1 to TRBJ2-6; D is possibly TRBD1 (6 bases). The germline gives CDR1 MNHNS, CDR2 SASEGT. The V and J ends lost 3 bases and 0 bases respectively, with 9 bases between them. This CDR3 has 16 amino acids. CDR3 sequence: CASSENRVSGANVLTF. DNA for the CDR3: TGTGCCAGCAGTGAGAACAGGGTCTCTGGGGCCAACGTCCTGACTTTC.

This chain joins TRBV5-4 and TRBJ2-7; D tentatively fits TRBD1 or TRBD2 (5 bases each). The V gene's germline CDR1 is SGHNT and CDR2 YYREEE (reference sequence). This CDR3 comprises 13 residues. The germline V and J ends were trimmed by 0 bases and 7 bases, with 11 bases remaining between them. CDR3 region: CASSLGGAGEQYF. CDR3 DNA sequence: TGTGCCAGCAGCTTGGGAGGGGCTGGGGAGCAGTACTTC.

J is TRBJ2-5 and V is TRBV6-6; D is unresolved. CDR3 length: 12 residues. Germline V gene lookup returns CDR1 MNHNY and CDR2 SVGAGI (reference sequence). Trimming took 7 bases from V and 2 from J, leaving 8 bases between them. This CDR3 is CASKGLQETQYF. CDR3 in DNA: TGTGCCAGCAAAGGGCTGCAAGAGACCCAGTACTTC.

The gene calls are TRBV9 and TRBJ1-2; tentatively, D is TRBD1 (6 bases). The V gene lost 0 bases and the J gene lost 7 bases, with 10 bases spanning the gap. In germline, CDR1 is SGDLS, CDR2 YYNGEE. CDR3 length equals 13 residues. This CDR3 reads CASSVAGALGYTF. CDR3 DNA: TGTGCCAGCAGCGTAGCAGGGGCGCTTGGCTACACCTTC.

V and J are TRBV20-1 and TRBJ2-7; the match to TRBD2 covers 8 bases. The ends lost 6 bases at V and 5 bases at J; junction bases unmatched: 6. Per the germline V gene, CDR1 is DFQATT and CDR2 is SNEGSKA (reference sequence). CDR3 length: 12 residues. The CDR3 here is CSAHGGADEQYF. The CDR3 DNA is TGCAGTGCCCACGGGGGGGCCGACGAGCAGTACTTC.

The J gene is TRBJ2-1, the V gene TRBV9, with D uncertain. This CDR3 has 13 amino acids. Germline CDR1 and CDR2: SGDLS and YYNGEE. Deletions cut 0 bases from V and 3 bases from J, with 4 bases between. DNA of the CDR3: TGTGCCAGCAGCGTAGCACTCTACAATGAGCAGTTCTTC. This translates into CASSVALYNEQFF. Complete variable domain (other parts from reference TRBV9 and TRBJ2-1): DSGVTQTPKHLITATGQRVTLRCSPRSGDLSVYWYQQSLDQGLQFLIQYYNGEERAKGNILERFSAQQFPDLHSELNLSSLELGDSALYFCASSVALYNEQFFGPGTRLTVL.

In its sample, this clonotype was seen once. J is TRBJ1-6 and V is TRBV27; no reliable D call. V was clipped by 2 bases and J by 8 bases, with 10 bases between them. The CDR3 extends over 14 amino acids. Germline-derived CDR1 and CDR2 are MNHEY and SMNVEV (reference sequence). CDR3 residues: CASSLQVGYSPLHF. The CDR3 DNA follows: TGTGCCAGCAGTTTACAGGTGGGGTATTCACCCCTCCACTTT.

The J gene is TRBJ1-5, the V gene TRBV11-2; D is ambiguous. The CDR3 contains 14 residues. V was trimmed by 0 bases and J by 7 bases, leaving 10 bases between them. CDR1 SGHAT and CDR2 FQNNGV come from the germline V gene. In DNA form, the CDR3 reads TGTGCCAGCAGCTTAGATCCGGACGTCCAGCCCCAGCATTTT. It encodes CASSLDPDVQPQHF.